The clone carrying this T cell receptor (beta chain) was seen more than once but under ten times. Its antigen is not known. Everyone who donated was a Caucasian adult who lived in Nashville, Tennessee. Germline lookup yields CDR1 SGHVS and CDR2 FNYEAQ. Between the trimmed V and J ends, which lost 1 base and 2 bases, there was a span of 12 bases. This CDR3 comprises 15 residues. The entry originates in a study of shared clonotypes between healthy human individuals. Study-wide results and caveats: Sampling covered blood only; tissue repertoires likely differ. Relative to memory subsets, naive subsets generally showed larger estimated richness.

Clones were read by immunoSEQ multiplex PCR, and TCRdb kept only the in-frame ones, dropping some. The repertoire consists of about 1 million clones, with around four fifths occurring once and the leading ten covering 1.4% to 1.5%. V usage is TRBV7-6 and J usage is TRBJ2-7; the D gene is possibly TRBD1 (5 bases). The material sequenced was memory CD4+ T cells sorted from blood. Described subset: CD45RA-negative fraction. The clonotype originates from a man between 18 and 29 years old in good health. As DNA, the CDR3 is TGTGCCAGCAGCTTAGGGTCGGCAGGGACCTACGAGCAGTACTTC. Protein product: CASSLGSAGTYEQYF.